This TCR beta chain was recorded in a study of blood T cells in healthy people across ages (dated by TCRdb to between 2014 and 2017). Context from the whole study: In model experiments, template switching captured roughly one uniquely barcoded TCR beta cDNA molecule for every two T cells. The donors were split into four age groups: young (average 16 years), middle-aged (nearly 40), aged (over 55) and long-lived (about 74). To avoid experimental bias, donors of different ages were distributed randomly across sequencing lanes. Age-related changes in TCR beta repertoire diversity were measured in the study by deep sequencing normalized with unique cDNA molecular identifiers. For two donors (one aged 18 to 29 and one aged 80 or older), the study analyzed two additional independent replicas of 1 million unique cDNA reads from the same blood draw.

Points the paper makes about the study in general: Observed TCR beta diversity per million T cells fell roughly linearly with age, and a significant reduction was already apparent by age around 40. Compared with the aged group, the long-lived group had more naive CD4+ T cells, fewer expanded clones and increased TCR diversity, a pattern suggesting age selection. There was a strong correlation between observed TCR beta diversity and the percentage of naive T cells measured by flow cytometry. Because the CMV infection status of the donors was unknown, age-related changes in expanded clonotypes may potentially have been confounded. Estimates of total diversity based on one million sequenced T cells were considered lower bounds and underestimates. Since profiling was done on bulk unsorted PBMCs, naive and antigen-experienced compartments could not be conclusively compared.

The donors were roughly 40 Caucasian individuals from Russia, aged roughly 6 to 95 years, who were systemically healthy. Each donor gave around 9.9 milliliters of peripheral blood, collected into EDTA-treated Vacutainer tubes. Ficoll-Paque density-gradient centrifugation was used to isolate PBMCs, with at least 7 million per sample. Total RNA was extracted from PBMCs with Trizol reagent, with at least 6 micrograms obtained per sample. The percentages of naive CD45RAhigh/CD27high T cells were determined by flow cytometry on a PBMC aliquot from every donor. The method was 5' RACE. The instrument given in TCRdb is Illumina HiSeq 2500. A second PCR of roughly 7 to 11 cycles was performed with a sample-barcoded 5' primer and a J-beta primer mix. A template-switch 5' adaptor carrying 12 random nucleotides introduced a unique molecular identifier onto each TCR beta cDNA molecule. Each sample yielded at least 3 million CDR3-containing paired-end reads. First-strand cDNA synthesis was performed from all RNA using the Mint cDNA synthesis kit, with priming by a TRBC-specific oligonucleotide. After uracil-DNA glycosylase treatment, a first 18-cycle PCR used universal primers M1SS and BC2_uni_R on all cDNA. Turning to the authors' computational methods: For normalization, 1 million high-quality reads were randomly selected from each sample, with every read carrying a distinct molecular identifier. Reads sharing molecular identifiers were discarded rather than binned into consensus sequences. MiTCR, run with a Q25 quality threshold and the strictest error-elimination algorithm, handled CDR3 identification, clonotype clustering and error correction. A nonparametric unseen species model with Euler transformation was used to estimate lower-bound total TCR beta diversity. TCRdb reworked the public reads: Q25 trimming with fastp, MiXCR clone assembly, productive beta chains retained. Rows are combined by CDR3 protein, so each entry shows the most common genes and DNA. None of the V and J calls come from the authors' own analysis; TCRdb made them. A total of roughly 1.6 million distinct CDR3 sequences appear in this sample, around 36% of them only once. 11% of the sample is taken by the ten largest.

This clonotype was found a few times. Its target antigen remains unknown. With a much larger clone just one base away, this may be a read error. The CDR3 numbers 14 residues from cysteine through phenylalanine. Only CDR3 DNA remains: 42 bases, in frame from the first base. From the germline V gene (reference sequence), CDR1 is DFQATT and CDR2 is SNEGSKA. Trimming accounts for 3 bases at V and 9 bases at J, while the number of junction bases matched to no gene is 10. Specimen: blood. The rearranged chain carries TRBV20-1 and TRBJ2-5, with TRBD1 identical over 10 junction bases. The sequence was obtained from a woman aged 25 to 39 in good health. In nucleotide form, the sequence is TGCAGTGCTAGCCCGGGACAGGGGTACGAGGCCCAGTACTTC. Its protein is CSASPGQGYEAQYF.